This entry lists 28 T cell receptor beta chains sequenced from one sample in a study of OX40 agonist ivuxolimab in advanced cancers. Using immunoSEQ multiplex PCR, the repertoire was profiled, and TCRdb retains in-frame clones only, with some absent. The sample shows approximately 74,000 clones, approximately 85% of them seen only once. The sequenced sample was CD4+ or CD8+ T cells sorted from blood, obtained in a trial of the OX40 agonist ivuxolimab. The receptors derive from an adult with an advanced solid tumor such as melanoma, head and neck, liver or kidney cancer.

The chain couples TRBV25-1 to TRBJ2-1; TRBD1 might be the D (6 bases). CDR3 length: 13 residues. From germline, CDR1 is MGHDK and CDR2 SYGVNS. V was trimmed by 8 bases and J by 2 bases, leaving 10 bases between them. The DNA of the CDR3 is TGTGCCAGCTCACGGACAGCCTACAATGAGCAGTTCTTC. This codes for CASSRTAYNEQFF.

This sequence joins TRBV19 and TRBJ2-1; TRBD1 matches at 8 bases. Germline V gene sequence: CDR1 LNHDA, CDR2 SQIVND (reference sequence). After removal of 7 bases from V and 6 bases from J, the junction contained 14 bases not matched to a gene. This CDR3 has 16 amino acids. Here the CDR3 DNA reads TGTGCCAGTAATCTAGGCGGACAGGGATCGGTCAATGAGCAGTTCTTC. It specifies CASNLGGQGSVNEQFF.

The chain uses TRBV2 and TRBJ1-2; TRBD1 aligns across 7 bases. The V gene end was trimmed by 8 bases and the J gene end by 4 bases; junction bases not matched to a gene: 10. The CDR3 contains 14 residues. The V gene's germline CDR1 is SNHLY and CDR2 FYNNEI. In DNA form, the CDR3 reads TGTGCCAGCCCAACCCCCCGGGACAGCTATGGCTACACCTTC. Amino acids: CASPTPRDSYGYTF. Complete variable domain (other parts from reference TRBV2 and TRBJ1-2): EPEVTQTPSHQVTQMGQEVILRCVPISNHLYFYWYRQILGQKVEFLVSFYNNEISEKSEIFDDQFSVERPDGSNFTLKIRSTKLEDSAMYFCASPTPRDSYGYTFGSGTRLTVV.

DNA of the CDR3: TGTGCCAGCAGCTTGTATCAGGAAAAGACCCAGTACTTC. It is translated as CASSLYQEKTQYF. This rearrangement joins TRBV5-5 to TRBJ2-5; no clear D gene. Trimming took off 1 base at V and 6 bases at J, with 10 bases between the two ends. In germline, CDR1 is SGHKS, CDR2 YYEKEE (reference sequence). This CDR3 comprises 13 residues.

The chain is built from TRBV28 and TRBJ1-5; maybe TRBD1 (5 bases). V gave up 7 bases and J gave up 0 bases, with 13 bases separating them. CDR1 and CDR2 (germline): MDHEN, SYDVKM. The CDR3 sequence is 15 residues long. CDR3 nucleotide sequence: TGTGCCAGCAATACCGGGGCCTATAGCAATCAGCCCCAGCATTTT. Protein product: CASNTGAYSNQPQHF.

Here the CDR3 DNA reads TGTGCCAGCCGTCGCCAGGGCGACACTGAAGCTTTCTTT. The encoded protein is CASRRQGDTEAFF. V and J are TRBV28 and TRBJ1-1, with D perhaps matching TRBD1 (5 bases). CDR1 is MDHEN and CDR2 is SYDVKM in the germline V gene. V dropped 8 bases and J dropped 3 bases, with 13 bases sitting between them. The CDR3 loop spans 13 amino acids.

The J gene is TRBJ2-1, the V gene TRBV6-1; 10 positions agree with TRBD2. The CDR3 runs 15 residues. Losses at the gene ends were 5 bases for V and 6 bases for J; bases not matched to a gene: 7. The germline gives CDR1 MNHNS, CDR2 SASEGT. The CDR3 coding sequence is TGTGCCAGCAGTCTCGGACTAGCGGCTTTCAATGAGCAGTTCTTC. Encoded protein: CASSLGLAAFNEQFF.

The chain carries TRBV6-5 and TRBJ2-1; 8 bases line up with TRBD2. The CDR3 is made up of 14 amino acids. The V segment lost 7 bases and the J segment 4 bases; nucleotides outside the gene matches: 6. CDR1 and CDR2 from the germline V gene are MNHEY and SVGAGI. For the CDR3, the DNA is TGTGCCAGCAACCAGCGGGAGACATACAATGAGCAGTTCTTC. Its protein is CASNQRETYNEQFF.

CDR3 loop: CASSERQGSGELFF. For the CDR3, the DNA is TGTGCCAGCAGTGAGAGACAGGGGTCGGGGGAGCTGTTTTTT. V usage is TRBV6-5 and J usage is TRBJ2-2, with 8 positions matching TRBD1. The CDR3 loop spans 14 amino acids. Germline loops: CDR1 MNHEY, CDR2 SVGAGI. The V gene end was trimmed by 5 bases and the J gene end by 8 bases; junction bases not matched to a gene: 7.

The gene calls are TRBV21-1 and TRBJ1-6; TRBD1 was called by the table and not checked on the DNA. TRBV21-1 is classified as a pseudogene. This CDR3 region has 15 residues. CDR3 sequence (DNA): TGTGCCAGCAGCGGACGGGACAGGGCGAGTTCACCCCTCCACTTT. Its translation is CASSGRDRASSPLHF.

This clone showed up just once. The chain employs TRBV29-1 and TRBJ2-3; weak D call: TRBD2 (6 bases). The germline gives CDR1 SQVTM, CDR2 ANQGSEA. V lost 8 bases and J lost 0, with 9 bases in between. The CDR3 spans 12 residues. The CDR3 DNA reads TGCAGCTTTAGCGGAAGCACAGATACGCAGTATTTT. Its translation: CSFSGSTDTQYF.

The gene calls are TRBV27 and TRBJ2-7, with D possibly TRBD2 on 5 matching bases. CDR1 and CDR2 from the germline V gene are MNHEY and SMNVEV (reference sequence). Trimming cost V 6 bases and J 7 bases, with 16 bases left between them. The CDR3 contains 13 residues. The CDR3 DNA sequence: TGTGCCAGCAGGGACTCTCCCTCGAGGGAGCAGTACTTC. Residues: CASRDSPSREQYF.

The CDR3 is CASSYQQVNEQFF. CDR3 coding DNA: TGCGCCAGCAGCTATCAACAGGTCAATGAGCAGTTCTTC. The gene calls are TRBV5-1 and TRBJ2-1; weak D call: TRBD1 (5 bases). V was clipped by 3 bases and J by 6 bases, with 10 bases between them. The CDR3 covers 13 residues. Germline V gene lookup returns CDR1 SGHRS and CDR2 YFSETQ.

The chain joins TRBV7-3 to TRBJ2-7; a possible D gene is TRBD2 (5 bases). V lost 5 bases and J lost 3, with 14 bases in between. Germline loops: CDR1 SGHTA, CDR2 FQGTGA. The CDR3 spans 14 residues. The CDR3 DNA reads TGTGCCAGCAGCCCGACGGGATACCGCTACGAGCAGTACTTC. Translation: CASSPTGYRYEQYF.

Only one count was recorded for this clone. V gene TRBV4-3 combines with J gene TRBJ1-2; D call uncertain. CDR3 size: 13 residues. The ends were cut back, 1 base at V and 2 bases at J, with 5 bases in the middle. Germline V gene data show CDR1 as LGHNA and CDR2 as YSLEER. CDR3 region: CASSQGVNYGYTF. As DNA, the CDR3 is TGCGCCAGCAGCCAAGGTGTAAACTATGGCTACACCTTC.

The J gene is TRBJ1-1, the V gene TRBV19, with D possibly being TRBD1 (5 bases). V was trimmed by 1 base and J by 0 bases, leaving 12 bases between them. Germline loops: CDR1 LNHDA, CDR2 SQIVND (reference sequence). This CDR3 is 16 amino acids long. The CDR3 DNA sequence: TGTGCCAGTAGTATAGCCCGGGGAGGGGTGAACACTGAAGCTTTCTTT. This gives the protein CASSIARGGVNTEAFF.

The V call is TRBV2, the J call TRBJ1-2; 9 bases fit TRBD1. The trim removed 6 bases at V and 2 bases at J, leaving 4 bases unmatched. CDR1 is SNHLY and CDR2 is FYNNEI in the germline V gene. There are 14 residues in the CDR3. CDR3 residues: CASRDRGGNYGYTF. In DNA form, the CDR3 reads TGTGCCAGCAGGGACAGGGGCGGGAACTATGGCTACACCTTC.

Written as DNA, the CDR3 is TGTGCCTGGAGTGTACCGGGACCCCTCGGGAGGGTAGATACGCAGTATTTT. Protein product: CAWSVPGPLGRVDTQYF. V is TRBV30 and J is TRBJ2-3; 8 nucleotides line up with TRBD2. CDR3 length equals 17 residues. CDR1 and CDR2 from the germline V gene are GTSNPN and SVGIG (reference sequence). J lost 5 bases, V lost 0 bases, and 13 bases had no gene match.

The gene calls are TRBV18 and TRBJ1-1; the match to TRBD1 covers 10 bases. V shed 6 bases and J 3 bases; nucleotides not matched to a gene: 4. CDR1 and CDR2 (germline): KGHSH, LQKENI. The CDR3 runs to 14 residues. This CDR3 reads CASSSGTGDTEAFF. CDR3 in DNA: TGTGCCAGCTCTTCCGGGACAGGGGACACTGAAGCTTTCTTT.

The chain combines TRBV6-1 with TRBJ2-3, with D maybe TRBD2 (5 bases). The CDR3 runs 13 residues. V dropped 1 base and J dropped 5 bases, with 7 bases sitting between them. Germline CDR1 and CDR2: MNHNS and SASEGT. This CDR3 reads CASSEGSGDTQYF. The CDR3 bases are TGTGCCAGCAGTGAAGGCAGCGGAGATACGCAGTATTTT.

The chain recombines TRBV5-1 with TRBJ2-7, with D perhaps TRBD2 (5 bases). Trimming removed 1 base from V and 6 bases from J, with 8 bases in between. Per germline, CDR1 SGHRS and CDR2 YFSETQ. This CDR3 is built from 12 residues. In DNA, the CDR3 is TGCGCCAGCAGCTTGAATGAGGGCGAGCAGTACTTC. Translation gives CASSLNEGEQYF.

The rearrangement links TRBV5-1 to TRBJ1-4; D is perhaps TRBD1 (5 bases). Germline V CDR1 and CDR2: SGHRS, YFSETQ. Trimming took 2 bases from V and 0 from J, leaving 11 bases between them. The length of the CDR3 is 16 residues. CDR3 loop: CASSLRTGATNEKLFF. Here the CDR3 DNA reads TGCGCCAGCAGCTTACGGACGGGGGCAACTAATGAAAAACTGTTTTTT.

This rearrangement joins TRBV21-1 to TRBJ1-1; TRBD1, the table's D call, was not compared with the DNA. TRBV21-1 is flagged as a pseudogene. The length of the CDR3 is 15 residues. As DNA, the CDR3 is TGTGCCAGCAGCAAACGGGACAGGAGGAACACTGAAGCTTTCTTT. Encoded protein: CASSKRDRRNTEAFF.

V is TRBV27 and J is TRBJ2-1; D ambiguous. Germline V CDR1 and CDR2: MNHEY, SMNVEV (reference sequence). CDR3 size: 16 residues. The V end lost 5 bases, the J end lost 2 bases, and 16 bases lay between the germline ends. Here the CDR3 reads CASSVYLSRPYNEQFF. In nucleotides, the CDR3 is TGTGCCAGCAGTGTATACCTTAGCCGCCCCTACAATGAGCAGTTCTTC.

This chain uses TRBV19 with TRBJ1-1; unclear D gene. In germline, CDR1 is LNHDA, CDR2 SQIVND (reference sequence). The V end lost 6 bases, the J end lost 5 bases, and 13 bases lay between the germline ends. This CDR3 has 13 amino acids. CDR3 in amino acids: CASRTPPETEAFF. The CDR3 nucleotides are TGTGCCAGTAGGACACCCCCAGAGACTGAAGCTTTCTTT.

The chain joins TRBV28 to TRBJ2-3; 9 nucleotides match TRBD1. There are 14 residues in the CDR3. Germline values: CDR1 MDHEN, CDR2 SYDVKM. J lost 6 bases, V lost 7 bases, and 8 bases had no gene match. Here the CDR3 DNA reads TGTGCCAGCACCTCGGACAGGGGTTGGGATACGCAGTATTTT. It encodes CASTSDRGWDTQYF.

The chain is built from TRBV5-1 and TRBJ2-5; TRBD1 matches 8 bases. The V gene end was trimmed by 4 bases and the J gene end by 6 bases; junction bases not matched to a gene: 8. The CDR3 spans 14 residues. The germline V gene encodes CDR1 SGHRS and CDR2 YFSETQ. The CDR3 nucleotides read TGCGCCAGCAGCCTCGGACAGGGAAGGCAGACCCAGTACTTC. As protein: CASSLGQGRQTQYF. Looking up the rest from reference TRBV5-1 and TRBJ2-5 gives the full variable domain: KAGVTQTPRYLIKTRGQQVTLSCSPISGHRSVSWYQQTPGQGLQFLFEYFSETQRNKGNFPGRFSGRQFSNSRSEMNVSTLELGDSALYLCASSLGQGRQTQYFGPGTRLLVL.

The CDR3 sequence: CASSLSGAWGQGDEQYF. CDR3 DNA: TGCGCCAGCAGCTTGTCAGGAGCGTGGGGACAGGGGGACGAGCAGTACTTC. V and J are TRBV5-1 and TRBJ2-7; 11 bases align to TRBD1. Germline CDR1 and CDR2: SGHRS and YFSETQ. The CDR3 has 17 residues. V shed 1 base and J 5 bases; nucleotides not matched to a gene: 11.